These T cell receptor beta chains were read from a single sample in a study of CD8 T cells in ankylosing spondylitis. Via MiXCR, TCRdb re-called the 5' RACE reads, giving one row per CDR3 protein. The sample contains about 750,000 distinct CDR3 sequences, under 20% of which appear only once. Sequenced: blood, either unsorted or a sorted T cell fraction (not recorded which). The receptors here all came from a male donor with ankylosing spondylitis. The CDR3 runs from the conserved cysteine through the conserved F or W. The D gene is left open where the match is weak. Some rows have no size entry. The others give once, few or many, or a class for an expanded clone.

J: TRBJ2-2
V: TRBV12-3/TRBV12-4
D: TRBD2
size: -
DNA: TGTGCCAGCAGTTCCGGACTAGCGGGAGGGTTATACACCGGGGAGCTGTTTTTT
CDR3: CASSSGLAGGLYTGELFF

J: TRBJ1-2
V: TRBV12-3/TRBV12-4
D: -
size: few
DNA: TGTGCCAGCAGCCCCAGGGAGGTAAATGGCTACACCTTC
CDR3: CASSPREVNGYTF

J: TRBJ2-3
V: TRBV29-1
D: TRBD1
size: many
DNA: TGCAGCGCAAGGACAGGAGGCACAGATACGCAGTATTTT
CDR3: CSARTGGTDTQYF

J: TRBJ2-1
V: TRBV6-4
D: TRBD2
size: few
DNA: TGTGCCAGCAGTGACGGCGGTAGCGGGGGGCGGGAGCAGTTCTTC
CDR3: CASSDGGSGGREQFF

J: TRBJ2-2
V: TRBV5-8
D: -
size: few
DNA: TGTGCCAGCAGCTTGTCGGCAGGGGCAGCCGGGGAGCTGTTTTTT
CDR3: CASSLSAGAAGELFF

J: TRBJ1-1
V: TRBV29-1
D: -
size: -
DNA: TGCAGCGTTGGAGTGGGACGGATGAACACTGAAGCTTTCTTT
CDR3: CSVGVGRMNTEAFF

J: TRBJ2-7
V: TRBV5-1
D: TRBD2
size: few
DNA: TGCGCCAGCAGCTTTGGGACTAGTGGGGCCTACGAGCAGTACTTC
CDR3: CASSFGTSGAYEQYF

J: TRBJ1-4
V: TRBV20-1
D: -
size: many
DNA: TGCAGTGCAAGGGGCGAGGGGCCTAATGAAAAACTGTTTTTT
CDR3: CSARGEGPNEKLFF

J: TRBJ2-1
V: TRBV4-2
D: TRBD2
size: many
DNA: TGTGCCAGCAGCCAAGAGACTAGCGGAGGGGGTTACAATGAGCAGTTCTTC
CDR3: CASSQETSGGGYNEQFF

J: TRBJ2-3
V: TRBV7-9
D: TRBD1
size: many
DNA: TGTGCCAGCAGCTTCTGGACAGGGGGCAGTGCAGATACGCAGTATTTT
CDR3: CASSFWTGGSADTQYF

J: TRBJ2-7
V: TRBV29-1
D: TRBD2
size: -
DNA: TGCAGCGCCAGGGCGGGGGGCCAGCTCTACGAGCAGTACTTC
CDR3: CSARAGGQLYEQYF

J: TRBJ2-1
V: TRBV6-5
D: TRBD2
size: -
DNA: TGTGCCAGCAGTTACTCGAGAGGGAGACTAGCGGGATTTGAGCAGTTCTTC
CDR3: CASSYSRGRLAGFEQFF

J: TRBJ1-2
V: TRBV3-1
D: -
size: many
DNA: TGTGCCAGCAGCCAAGGGACAGCCATAGTTGGCTACACCTTC
CDR3: CASSQGTAIVGYTF

J: TRBJ1-1
V: TRBV27
D: -
size: few
DNA: TGTGCCAGCGGGCAGGGAAACACTGAAGCTTTCTTT
CDR3: CASGQGNTEAFF

J: TRBJ2-5
V: TRBV20-1
D: -
size: few
DNA: TGCAGTGCCCTGTGGGCAGGGGTACAAGAGACCCAGTACTTC
CDR3: CSALWAGVQETQYF

J: TRBJ2-4
V: TRBV7-6
D: -
size: -
DNA: TGTGCCAGCAGCTTAGGACCCGGGCCGGGAAACATTCAGTACTTC
CDR3: CASSLGPGPGNIQYF

J: TRBJ1-5
V: TRBV20-1
D: -
size: few
DNA: TGCAGTGCTAGAGCGGGCAGCCATAGCAATCAGCCCCAGCATTTT
CDR3: CSARAGSHSNQPQHF

J: TRBJ1-6
V: TRBV21-1
D: -
size: -
DNA: TGTGCCAGCAGCTACATCGACAGGGGGAGCTCCTATAATTCACCCCTCCACTTT
CDR3: CASSYIDRGSSYNSPLHF

J: TRBJ2-6
V: TRBV6-5
D: -
size: few
DNA: TGTGCCAGCGGTTCGACAGACTTCTCTGGGGCCAACGTCCTGACTTTC
CDR3: CASGSTDFSGANVLTF

J: TRBJ1-2
V: TRBV20-1
D: TRBD1
size: many
DNA: TGCAGTGCTAGAGGGACAGGCTATGGCTACACCTTC
CDR3: CSARGTGYGYTF

J: TRBJ2-5
V: TRBV11-2
D: -
size: -
DNA: TGTGCCAGCAGCTTTGGGAGGAGACAAGAGACCCAGTACTTC
CDR3: CASSFGRRQETQYF

J: TRBJ2-7
V: TRBV12-3/TRBV12-4
D: -
size: few
DNA: TGTGCCAGCAGTCCCGGATCTAGCTCCTACGAGCAGTACTTC
CDR3: CASSPGSSSYEQYF

J: TRBJ1-2
V: TRBV20-1
D: -
size: few
DNA: TGCAGTGCGAACAATCCGGGACGTTACTATGGCTACACCTTC
CDR3: CSANNPGRYYGYTF

J: TRBJ2-7
V: TRBV30
D: TRBD2
size: few
DNA: TGTGCCTGGAGTGTACCGGCGGGGGGCCCCTACGAGCAGTACTTC
CDR3: CAWSVPAGGPYEQYF

J: TRBJ1-1
V: TRBV20-1
D: -
size: few
DNA: TGCAGTGGTGGGTTCGAGATGAACACTGAAGCTTTCTTT
CDR3: CSGGFEMNTEAFF

J: TRBJ1-1
V: TRBV12-3/TRBV12-4
D: -
size: many
DNA: TGTGCCAGCAGTTTAGGCGGGGTCGAAGCTTTCTTT
CDR3: CASSLGGVEAFF